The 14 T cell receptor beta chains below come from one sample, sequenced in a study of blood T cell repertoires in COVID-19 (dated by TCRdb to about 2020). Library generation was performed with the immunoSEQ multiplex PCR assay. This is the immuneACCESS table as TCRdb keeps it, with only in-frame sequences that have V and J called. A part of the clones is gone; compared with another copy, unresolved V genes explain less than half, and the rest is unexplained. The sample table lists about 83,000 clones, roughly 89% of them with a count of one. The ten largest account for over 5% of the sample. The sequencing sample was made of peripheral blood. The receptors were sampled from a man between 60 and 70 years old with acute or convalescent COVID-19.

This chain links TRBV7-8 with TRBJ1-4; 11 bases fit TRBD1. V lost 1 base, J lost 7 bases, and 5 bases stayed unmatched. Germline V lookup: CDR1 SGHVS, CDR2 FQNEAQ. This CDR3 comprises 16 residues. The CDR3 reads CASSLEGTGGREKLFF. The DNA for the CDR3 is TGTGCCAGCAGCTTAGAAGGGACAGGGGGGCGTGAAAAACTGTTTTTT.

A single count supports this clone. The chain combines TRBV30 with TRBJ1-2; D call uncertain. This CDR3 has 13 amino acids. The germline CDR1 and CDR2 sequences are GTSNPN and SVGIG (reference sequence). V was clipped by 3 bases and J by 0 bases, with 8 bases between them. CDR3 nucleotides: TGTGCCTGGAGCCTCGACACTAACTATGGCTACACCTTC. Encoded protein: CAWSLDTNYGYTF.

CDR3 coding DNA: TGTGCCAGTACAGGGGGCTTTGAAAAACTGTTTTTT. The encoded protein is CASTGGFEKLFF. The chain joins TRBV28 to TRBJ1-4; 9 bases align to TRBD1. CDR1 is MDHEN, CDR2 SYDVKM, per germline. V was pared by 9 bases and J by 7 bases, with 3 bases of the junction left unmatched. The CDR3 is 12 residues long.

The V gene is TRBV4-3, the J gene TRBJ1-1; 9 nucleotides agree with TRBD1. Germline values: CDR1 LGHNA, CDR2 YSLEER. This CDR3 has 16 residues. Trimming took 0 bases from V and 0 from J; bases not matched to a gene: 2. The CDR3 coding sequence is TGCGCCAGCAGCCAAGAGGGACAGGGAATGAACACTGAAGCTTTCTTT. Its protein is CASSQEGQGMNTEAFF.

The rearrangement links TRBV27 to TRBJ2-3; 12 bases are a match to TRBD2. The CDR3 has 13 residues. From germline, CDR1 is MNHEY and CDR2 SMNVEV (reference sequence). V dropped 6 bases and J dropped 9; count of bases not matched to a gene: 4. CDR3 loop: CASRTTSGGTQYF. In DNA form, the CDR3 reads TGTGCCAGCAGGACGACTAGCGGGGGCACGCAGTATTTT.

Here the CDR3 DNA reads TGTGCCCCTCCCGAACTGAGACTTAACTATGGCTACACCTTC. This codes for CAPPELRLNYGYTF. The chain uses TRBV24-1 and TRBJ1-2; D remains ambiguous. With 12 bases removed from V and 1 base from J, the gap between germline ends came to 17 bases. Germline V CDR1 and CDR2: KGHDR, SFDVKD. This CDR3 is 14 amino acids long.

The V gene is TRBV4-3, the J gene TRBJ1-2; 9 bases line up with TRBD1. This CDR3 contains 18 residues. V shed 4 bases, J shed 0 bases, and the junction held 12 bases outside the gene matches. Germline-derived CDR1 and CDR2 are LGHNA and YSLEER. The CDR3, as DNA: TGCGCCAGCAGCCCCCAAGCGACAGGGGGGAGAGCTAACTATGGCTACACCTTC. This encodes CASSPQATGGRANYGYTF.

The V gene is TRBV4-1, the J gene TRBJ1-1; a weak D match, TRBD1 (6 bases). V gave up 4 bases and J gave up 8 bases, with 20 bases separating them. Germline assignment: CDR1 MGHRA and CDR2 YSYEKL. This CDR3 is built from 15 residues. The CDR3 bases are TGCGCCAGCAGCCCCCGATGGGGACAATCCCTCGAAGCTTTCTTT. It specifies CASSPRWGQSLEAFF.

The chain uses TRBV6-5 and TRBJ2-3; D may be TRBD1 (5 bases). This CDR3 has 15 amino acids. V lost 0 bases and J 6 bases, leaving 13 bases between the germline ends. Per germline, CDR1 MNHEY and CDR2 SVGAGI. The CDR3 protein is CASSYSVRVIDTQYF. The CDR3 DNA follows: TGTGCCAGCAGTTACTCTGTCAGGGTCATCGATACGCAGTATTTT.

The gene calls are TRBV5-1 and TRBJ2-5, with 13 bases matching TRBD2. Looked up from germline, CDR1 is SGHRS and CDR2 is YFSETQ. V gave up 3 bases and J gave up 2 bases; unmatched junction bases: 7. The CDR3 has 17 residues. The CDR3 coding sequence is TGCGCCAGCAGCTCCCGACTAGCGGGGGGCTCACAAGAGACCCAGTACTTC. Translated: CASSSRLAGGSQETQYF. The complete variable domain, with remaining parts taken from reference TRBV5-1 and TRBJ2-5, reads KAGVTQTPRYLIKTRGQQVTLSCSPISGHRSVSWYQQTPGQGLQFLFEYFSETQRNKGNFPGRFSGRQFSNSRSEMNVSTLELGDSALYLCASSSRLAGGSQETQYFGPGTRLLVL.

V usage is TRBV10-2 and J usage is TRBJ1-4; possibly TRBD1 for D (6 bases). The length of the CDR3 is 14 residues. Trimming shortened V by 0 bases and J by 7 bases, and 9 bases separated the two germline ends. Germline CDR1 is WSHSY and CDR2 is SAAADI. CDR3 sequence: CASSESGTSEKLFF. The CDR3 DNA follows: TGCGCCAGCAGTGAGTCGGGGACAAGTGAAAAACTGTTTTTT.

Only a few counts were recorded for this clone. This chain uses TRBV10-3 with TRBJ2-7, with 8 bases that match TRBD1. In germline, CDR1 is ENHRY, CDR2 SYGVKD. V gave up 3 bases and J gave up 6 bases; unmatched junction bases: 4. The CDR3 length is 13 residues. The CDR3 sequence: CAISETTGAEQYF. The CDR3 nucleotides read TGTGCCATCAGTGAAACGACAGGGGCCGAGCAGTACTTC.

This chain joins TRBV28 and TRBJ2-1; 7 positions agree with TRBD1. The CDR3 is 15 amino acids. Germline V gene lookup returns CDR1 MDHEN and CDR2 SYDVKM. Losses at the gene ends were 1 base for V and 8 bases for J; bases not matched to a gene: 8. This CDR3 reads CASSLSGQRKDEQFF. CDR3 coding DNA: TGTGCCAGCAGTTTATCGGGACAGAGGAAAGATGAGCAGTTCTTC.

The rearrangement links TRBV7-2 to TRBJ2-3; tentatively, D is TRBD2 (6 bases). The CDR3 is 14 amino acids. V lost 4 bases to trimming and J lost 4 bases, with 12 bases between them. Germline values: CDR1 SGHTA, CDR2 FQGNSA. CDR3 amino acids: CASSSRLEADTQYF. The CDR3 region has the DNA TGTGCCAGCAGCTCAAGACTAGAGGCAGATACGCAGTATTTT.